The 18 T cell receptor beta chains below all came from one sample that was sequenced in a study of identical twins. TCRdb reprocessed the 5' RACE reads via MiXCR and lists one record per CDR3 protein. Among under 1 million distinct CDR3 sequences listed, 9% to 15% were seen once. The same data also contributed to another study, on yellow fever vaccine responses in identical twins.

The sample comprised PBMCs. Receptors originate from a woman between 18 and 29 years old in good health.

A few counts support this clonotype. The chain is built from TRBV28 and TRBJ2-1, with unresolved D. The CDR3 is made up of 15 amino acids. The germline V gene encodes CDR1 MDHEN and CDR2 SYDVKM. V was trimmed by 4 bases and J by 3 bases, leaving 13 bases between them. CDR3 loop: CASSSWVEFYNEQFF. Written as DNA, the CDR3 is TGTGCCAGCAGTTCCTGGGTAGAATTCTACAATGAGCAGTTCTTC.

This clonotype turned up a few times. This chain links TRBV7-6 with TRBJ2-3; TRBD2 agrees at 7 bases. Unmatched junction bases numbered 6, after V lost 3 bases and J lost 6 bases. The germline gives CDR1 SGHVS, CDR2 FNYEAQ. This CDR3 spans 14 amino acids. This CDR3 reads CASSLLSGRDTQYF. The DNA of the CDR3 is TGTGCCAGCAGCTTGCTTAGCGGGCGTGATACGCAGTATTTT. Complete variable domain (other parts from reference TRBV7-6 and TRBJ2-3): GAGVSQSPRYKVTKRGQDVALRCDPISGHVSLYWYRQALGQGPEFLTYFNYEAQQDKSGLPNDRFSAERPEGSISTLTIQRTEQRDSAMYRCASSLLSGRDTQYFGPGTRLTVL.

This clonotype was detected only a few times. The chain uses TRBV6-1 and TRBJ2-5; 9 nucleotides line up with TRBD1. The V gene's germline CDR1 is MNHNS and CDR2 SASEGT. CDR3 size: 14 residues. The V gene end was trimmed by 7 bases and the J gene end by 4 bases; junction bases not matched to a gene: 7. CDR3 coding DNA: TGTGCCAGCATAGGGACAGGGAGACTAGAGACCCAGTACTTC. Residues: CASIGTGRLETQYF.

This clonotype was picked up many times. CDR3 bases: TGTGCCAGCAGCGTAGATGGAGACCCTAGGGAGCAGTACTTC. Its protein is CASSVDGDPREQYF. V and J are TRBV9 and TRBJ2-7, with D unclear. The CDR3 covers 14 residues. The germline CDR1 and CDR2 sequences are SGDLS and YYNGEE. V lost 0 bases and J 7 bases, leaving 14 bases between the germline ends.

V usage is TRBV5-1 and J usage is TRBJ2-5; possible D gene TRBD1, 6 bases. Deletions cut 5 bases from V and 4 bases from J, with 18 bases between. This CDR3 region has 15 residues. Per germline, CDR1 SGHRS and CDR2 YFSETQ. The CDR3 coding sequence is TGCGCCAGCAGTACCACCAGGGGCGGTGGAGAGACCCAGTACTTC. Translation gives CASSTTRGGGETQYF.

This clonotype showed up just a few times. This chain joins TRBV11-1 and TRBJ2-5; TRBD1 might be the D (6 bases). CDR1 SGHAT and CDR2 FQDESV come from the germline V gene (reference sequence). CDR3 length equals 15 residues. V lost 1 base, J lost 2 bases, and 11 bases lay in between. CDR3 residues: CASSLGSGQQETQYF. CDR3 DNA: TGTGCCAGCAGCTTAGGGTCCGGACAGCAAGAGACCCAGTACTTC.

The table lists this clonotype with many counts. The chain joins TRBV28 to TRBJ2-7; no clear D gene. Germline V CDR1 and CDR2: MDHEN, SYDVKM. The CDR3 consists of 13 residues. Trimming pared 9 bases from V and 4 bases from J, leaving 16 bases between. The chain's CDR3 is CASTDKVGYEQYF. CDR3 nucleotides: TGTGCCAGTACCGACAAAGTCGGGTACGAGCAGTACTTC.

The table lists this clonotype with a few counts. V usage is TRBV25-1 and J usage is TRBJ1-4, with D uncertain. V lost 3 bases, J lost 1 base, and 9 bases lay in between. CDR3 length: 15 residues. Germline V gene data show CDR1 as MGHDK and CDR2 as SYGVNS. The CDR3 DNA is TGTGCCAGCAGTGACGGAACATTAACTAATGAAAAACTGTTTTTT. This gives the protein CASSDGTLTNEKLFF.

The J gene is TRBJ2-1, the V gene TRBV19; 8 bases match TRBD2. The CDR3 spans 15 residues. The V gene end was trimmed by 10 bases and the J gene end by 1 base; junction bases not matched to a gene: 9. Per the germline V gene, CDR1 is LNHDA and CDR2 is SQIVND (reference sequence). In DNA form, the CDR3 reads TGTGCCACCTCAGAGGCGGGGGGTTCCTACAATGAGCAGTTCTTC. It specifies CATSEAGGSYNEQFF.

This clonotype occurred many times. This chain links TRBV28 with TRBJ2-7, with 8 bases matching TRBD2. The germline V gene encodes CDR1 MDHEN and CDR2 SYDVKM. The CDR3 is 11 residues long. V lost 10 bases, J lost 6 bases, and 5 bases stayed unmatched. The CDR3 reads CATGRGVEQYF. The CDR3 bases are TGTGCCACCGGGAGGGGGGTCGAGCAGTACTTC.

This clonotype has just a few counts. The V call is TRBV6-2 or TRBV6-3, the J call TRBJ2-5; D gene ambiguous. CDR1 and CDR2 from the germline V gene are MNHEY and SVGEGT. The CDR3 loop spans 13 amino acids. V was pared by 8 bases and J by 4 bases, with 14 bases between. The CDR3 coding sequence is TGTGCCAGCGAAAGGGTCGATAGAGAGACCCAGTACTTC. This gives the protein CASERVDRETQYF.

The genes are TRBV6-1 and TRBJ2-3; D is unclear. Germline lookup yields CDR1 MNHNS and CDR2 SASEGT. V lost 0 bases, J lost 2 bases, and 12 bases lay in between. The CDR3 covers 16 residues. CDR3 nucleotide sequence: TGTGCCAGCAGTGAAGCAGAACTTTCCTACACAGATACGCAGTATTTT. This sequence encodes CASSEAELSYTDTQYF.

This clonotype was seen a single time. V gene TRBV5-1 combines with J gene TRBJ2-7; 10 bases align to TRBD2. The CDR3 totals 13 residues. CDR1 and CDR2 (germline): SGHRS, YFSETQ. Losses at the gene ends were 4 bases for V and 5 bases for J; bases not matched to a gene: 3. In DNA, the CDR3 is TGCGCCAGCAGCGTTAGCGGGAGGAACGAGCAGTACTTC. Its translation is CASSVSGRNEQYF.

The chain couples TRBV6-1 to TRBJ1-5, with D perhaps matching TRBD1 (6 bases). CDR3 length equals 15 residues. V was pared by 5 bases and J by 0 bases, with 11 bases between. CDR1 is MNHNS, CDR2 SASEGT, per germline. This CDR3 reads CASSQQGYSNQPQHF. CDR3 nucleotides: TGTGCCAGCAGTCAACAGGGATATAGCAATCAGCCCCAGCATTTT.

This clonotype was seen a few times. The chain has TRBV28 and TRBJ2-2; D is possibly TRBD1 (5 bases). This CDR3 has 13 residues. The ends were cut back, 7 bases at V and 7 bases at J, with 13 bases in the middle. The germline gives CDR1 MDHEN, CDR2 SYDVKM. CDR3 sequence reads: CASKAGIGGELFF. The CDR3 DNA sequence: TGTGCCAGCAAGGCAGGGATTGGCGGGGAGCTGTTTTTT.

The chain has TRBV19 and TRBJ1-1, with D tentatively TRBD1 (5 bases). Germline CDR1 and CDR2: LNHDA and SQIVND (reference sequence). V was trimmed by 1 base and J by 6 bases, leaving 15 bases between them. The CDR3 runs to 15 residues. DNA of the CDR3: TGTGCCAGTAGTATAGTCGTGTCCAGGGCCCCTGAAGCTTTCTTT. This translates into CASSIVVSRAPEAFF.

This clonotype was seen a few times. The chain carries TRBV28 and TRBJ2-3; 13 bases match TRBD2. This CDR3 region has 20 residues. The germline gives CDR1 MDHEN, CDR2 SYDVKM. V trimming: 6 bases; J trimming: 3 bases; junction bases outside the gene matches: 18. The CDR3 sequence: CASREDSAGTSGAWTDTQYF. For the CDR3, the DNA is TGTGCCAGCAGGGAGGACAGCGCTGGGACTAGCGGGGCCTGGACAGATACGCAGTATTTT.

The chain links TRBV2 to TRBJ2-7, with D maybe TRBD2 (5 bases). Trimming cost V 1 base and J 5 bases, with 18 bases left between them. This CDR3 is built from 16 residues. Germline V gene data show CDR1 as SNHLY and CDR2 as FYNNEI. The DNA of the CDR3 is TGTGCCAGCAGTGAAGTGGCCAGCGGCCTTTTCGACGAGCAGTACGTC. Residues: CASSEVASGLFDEQYV.